A selection of T cell receptor beta chains follows, all from one sample in a study of cytomegalovirus exposure and HLA in healthy donors. Sequencing used immunoSEQ multiplex PCR; TCRdb keeps in-frame clones, though not all of them. The sample table sets out roughly 200,000 clones. The sequenced sample was PBMCs. The receptors stem from a girl aged 2-15 years in good health and CMV-seropositive. Both conserved end residues are part of each CDR3. The D gene is left open where the match is weak.

TRBD2,TRBV7-2,TRBJ2-3,14,TGTGCCAGCTGCTCCAGCGGGAGTTCCGATACGCAGTATTTT,CASCSSGSSDTQYF
.,TRBV5-4,TRBJ2-7,14,TGTGCCAGCAGCTTTCGGGGAACGGGCAACGAGCAGTACTTC,CASSFRGTGNEQYF
.,TRBV7-2,TRBJ1-1,13,TGTGCCAGCAGCCACTCGGGTAGCACTGAAGCTTTCTTT,CASSHSGSTEAFF
TRBD1,TRBV2,TRBJ1-2,14,TGTGCCAGCAGGGGACAGGGTATAAGCTATGGCTACACCTTC,CASRGQGISYGYTF
.,TRBV6-4,TRBJ2-5,19,TGTGCCAGCAAAAAAGGACAGGGAGGACTAGTGAGCTATGAAGAGACCCAGTACTTC,CASKKGQGGLVSYEETQYF
TRBD1,TRBV5-4,TRBJ1-2,15,TGTGCCAGCAGCCCCGGACAGGGGACGAACTATGGCTACACCTTC,CASSPGQGTNYGYTF
TRBD2,TRBV9,TRBJ2-5,13,TGTGCCAGCAGCGTACAGGGAGGGGAGACCCAGTACTTC,CASSVQGGETQYF
TRBD1,TRBV28,TRBJ2-7,14,TGTGCCAGCAGTACCTGGACAGGGGAGTACGAGCAGTACTTC,CASSTWTGEYEQYF
.,TRBV5-4,TRBJ1-2,13,TGTGCCAGCAGCTTGGGGCAGAACTATGGCTACACCTTC,CASSLGQNYGYTF
.,TRBV29-1,TRBJ1-2,14,TGCAGCGTTGTCCGACTGACATGGAGGGATGGCTACACCTTC,CSVVRLTWRDGYTF
TRBD2,TRBV5-1,TRBJ2-1,16,TGCGCCAGCAGCGCCGAGGGCGGGAGGCCCGGCGATGAGCAGTTCTTC,CASSAEGGRPGDEQFF
TRBD2,TRBV18,TRBJ2-5,15,TGTGCCAGCTCACCGTCGGGACTACCGGATAGGGCCCAGTACTTC,CASSPSGLPDRAQYF
.,TRBV11-2,TRBJ1-1,16,TGTGCCAGCAGCTTAGTCCGGACAGCTAGGAACACTGAAGCTTTCTTT,CASSLVRTARNTEAFF
TRBD2,TRBV6-5,TRBJ2-2,14,TGTGCCAGCCGATTAGCGGGAGAACACGGGGAGCTGTTTTTT,CASRLAGEHGELFF
TRBD1,TRBV11-2,TRBJ2-6,18,TGTGCCAGCAGCTTAGTGGGTCAGGGGACAGGTGGGGCCAACGTCCTGACTTTC,CASSLVGQGTGGANVLTF
.,TRBV28,TRBJ2-7,14,TGTGCCAGCAGTTACGGCAGGGTGGAGTACGAGCAGTACTTC,CASSYGRVEYEQYF
TRBD1,TRBV28,TRBJ2-7,14,TGTGCCAGCCGAACTTTGACAGGGTCCTACGAGCAGTACTTC,CASRTLTGSYEQYF
TRBD2,TRBV5-4,TRBJ2-3,16,TGTGCCAGCAGCTTGATACTAGCGGGACAGCCAGATACGCAGTATTTT,CASSLILAGQPDTQYF
TRBD2,TRBV19,TRBJ2-2,18,TGTGCCAGTACCCCCCGCGGGTCTAGCGGGGCGAACACCGGGGAGCTGTTTTTT,CASTPRGSSGANTGELFF
.,TRBV28,TRBJ1-2,13,TGTGCCAGCAGTCCCGCGGGGGCGCGAGGCTACACCTTC,CASSPAGARGYTF
.,TRBV4-1,TRBJ1-4,18,TGCGCCAGCAGCCCATGGGTCCTCGGGGATGCAACTAATGAAAAACTGTTTTTT,CASSPWVLGDATNEKLFF
TRBD1,TRBV6-5,TRBJ1-2,14,TGTGCCAGCAGCCCGGGGACAGGGGGTTATGGCTACACCTTC,CASSPGTGGYGYTF
TRBD1,TRBV5-1,TRBJ2-1,16,TGCGCCAGCAGCTTCACCGGGACAGCATCCTACAATGAGCAGTTCTTC,CASSFTGTASYNEQFF
TRBD2,TRBV6-5,TRBJ2-2,15,TGTGCCAGCAGTAGGACTAGCGGGAGATCTGGGGAGCTGTTTTTT,CASSRTSGRSGELFF
TRBD1,TRBV18,TRBJ2-5,13,TGTGCCAGCTCACCGACAGGGCAAGAGACCCAGTACTTC,CASSPTGQETQYF
TRBD2,TRBV18,TRBJ2-7,17,TGTGCCAGCTCACCGACGACTAGCGGGACTTTTTCCTACGAGCAGTACTTC,CASSPTTSGTFSYEQYF
.,TRBV25-1,TRBJ2-1,17,TGTGCCAGCAGTCCCCCCGGACTGGCCTCATGGGACAATGAGCAGTTCTTC,CASSPPGLASWDNEQFF
.,TRBV19,TRBJ1-4,17,TGTGCCAGTAGTACCTTACCTTTCACGGGTTGGAGTGAAAAACTGTTTTTT,CASSTLPFTGWSEKLFF
.,TRBV27,TRBJ1-1,12,TGTGCCAGCAGGAACCCGGGCACTGAAGCTTTCTTT,CASRNPGTEAFF
TRBD2,TRBV9,TRBJ2-1,15,TGTGCCAGCAGCGGGAGCGGGAGCCCTTACAATGAGCAGTTCTTC,CASSGSGSPYNEQFF
.,TRBV6-6,TRBJ2-5,14,TGTGCCAGCAGCCCAGGACAACCAAAAGAGACCCAGTACTTC,CASSPGQPKETQYF
TRBD1,TRBV7-8,TRBJ2-3,16,TGTGCCAGCAGCTTACAACCGGGACAGAGCACAGATACGCAGTATTTT,CASSLQPGQSTDTQYF
TRBD2,TRBV27,TRBJ2-7,16,TGTGCCAGCAGTTTTGTCCCCAGCGGGAGGACCGACGAGCAGTACTTC,CASSFVPSGRTDEQYF
.,TRBV6-5,TRBJ2-7,15,TGTGCCAGCAGTTACTCGCCGGCGAGGAGGGACGAGCAGTACTTC,CASSYSPARRDEQYF
TRBD1,TRBV5-1,TRBJ1-5,19,TGCGCCAGCAGCCTAGGGACAGGGGGCACCTCACTTAGCAATCAGCCCCAGCATTTT,CASSLGTGGTSLSNQPQHF
.,TRBV5-1,TRBJ2-6,13,TGCGCCAGCAGCCCCGGTCAAACCAACGTCCTGACTTTC,CASSPGQTNVLTF
.,TRBV9,TRBJ2-7,16,TGTGCCAGCAGCGTAGAAAAGCGGGGAAGGGGGTACGAGCAGTACTTC,CASSVEKRGRGYEQYF
TRBD2,TRBV6-1,TRBJ2-5,15,TGTGCCAGCAGTGGGGCGGGTAGCGGGGAGGAGACCCAGTACTTC,CASSGAGSGEETQYF
TRBD1,TRBV4-1,TRBJ1-1,17,TGCGCCAGCAGCCAAGATGGCAGGGGGCGTTATTACACTGAAGCTTTCTTT,CASSQDGRGRYYTEAFF
.,TRBV4-1,TRBJ1-6,16,TGCGCCAGCAGCCAAATCGGGACTCTTGGGAATTCACCCCTCCACTTT,CASSQIGTLGNSPLHF